This TCR beta chain was retrieved from a study of T cells after yellow fever vaccination (dated by TCRdb to the late 2010s). Concerning the study at large: The SMART-Seq v4 Ultra Low Input RNA kit was used to prepare libraries from fractions with low cell numbers. To follow T-cell clones before and after both primary and booster YFV17D yellow fever vaccination, bulk TCR alpha and beta repertoires underwent longitudinal sequencing. Two healthy male donors made up the cohort, one aged 18 to 30 years and the other aged 30 to 40 years. Blood samples were taken at several timepoints before and after primary and secondary immunization, and bulk PBMC replicates and cell subsets were isolated.

The sequencer listed for this sample is Illumina NovaSeq 6000. Synthesis of TCR cDNA relied on 5'RACE template switching, a step that introduced a universal primer site along with unique molecular identifiers. Priming for cDNA synthesis came from both the TCR alpha and TCR beta constant segments. Library amplification involved two PCR steps, and the second step added sample barcodes and sequencing adapters. Libraries were sequenced on Illumina HiSeq 2500 (2x100 bp) or NovaSeq (2x150 bp). On the study's bioinformatics: MIGEC handled demultiplexing of reads and collapsing into UMI consensus sequences, while MiXCR performed V(D)J alignment. Using edgeR on replicate PBMC samples, clonotypes were called vaccine-responding if FDR was below 0.01 and the log2 fold change was above 5 up to day 15. Bulk clonotypes were assigned CD4 or CD8 identity according to which sequenced CD4 or CD8 repertoire held them at higher abundance. TCRdb redid the processing of the public reads, applying fastp at Q25 and MiXCR, and retained in-frame beta chains. A single entry per CDR3 protein holds the most common genes and DNA from its merged rows. TCRdb's processing, not the authors', yielded these V and J calls. The sample includes 250,000 to 400,000 distinct CDR3 sequences, with approximately 4% observed a single time. Together, the top ten hold under 30% of the sample.

In its sample, this clonotype was seen a few times. The antigen it binds to is not known. The record has no base qualities; no much larger clone is one base away. The paper as a whole reports these results and caveats: Because only a couple of donors were included in the study, the extent to which the findings can be generalized is limited. Compared with the primary T-cell response, the secondary T-cell response was weaker but faster, peaking on day 5 rather than day 15. Computational filtering was required because FACS-sorted repertoires could contain abundant contaminating clonotypes from the bulk population. A small share of clonotypes was detected in both CD4 and CD8 compartments, with the overlap likely arising from convergent recombination. Most clones expanded after primary vaccination were re-detected after the booster (around 96% of CD4 and 80% to 90% of CD8), suggesting broad memory maintenance.

Sequences SGHDT (CDR1) and YYEEEE (CDR2) are obtained from the germline V gene. V loses 6 bases, J loses 0 bases, and the germline ends lie 11 bases apart. From the cysteine up to the phenylalanine, the CDR3 has a length of 14 residues. Here the CDR3 DNA is all that survives: 42 bases in frame from base 1. In the paper's terms, the treatment or condition label means: live attenuated yellow fever vaccine strain. Two biological replicates of bulk PBMCs were collected at each blood-draw timepoint. PBMCs were isolated from peripheral blood using a standard Ficoll-Paque protocol. TriZol was used to extract RNA from bulk PBMCs, from CD4 and CD8 fractions, and from dextramer-positive and dextramer-negative fractions.

This specimen consisted of PBMCs, obtained 5 days after the yellow fever booster vaccination. In this chain, TRBV5-6 is recombined with TRBJ2-3; the D gene assignment is ambiguous. The TCR sequence derives from a man aged 18 to 29 who received the YFV17D yellow fever vaccine. The CDR3 corresponds to CASTLRPSTDTQYF. The sequence in DNA is TGTGCCAGCACCCTCCGCCCTAGCACAGATACGCAGTATTTT.